This T cell receptor (beta chain) came from a study of CD8 T cells in Susac syndrome. With random hexamers, reverse transcription was performed on about 0.5 to 1 ug of RNA. A single record per CDR3 protein comes from TCRdb applying MiXCR to the immunoSEQ multiplex PCR reads. The sample shows around 270,000 distinct CDR3 sequences, roughly 85% of them seen only once. This clonotype was observed a few times. Peripheral blood CD8+ and CD4+ T cells were profiled by TCR beta sequencing. This TCR was sampled from a human donor with multiple sclerosis. Sequencing was performed on CD8+ T cells from PBMCs.

CDR3 sequence reads: CASSSRADSSYNEQFF. The CDR3 DNA is TGTGCCAGCAGCTCTCGGGCAGACAGTTCCTACAATGAGCAGTTCTTC. This chain uses TRBV7-2 with TRBJ2-1, with D tentatively TRBD1 (5 bases). The V and J ends lost 4 bases and 1 base respectively, with 14 bases between them. Germline values: CDR1 SGHTA, CDR2 FQGNSA. The CDR3 length is 16 residues.